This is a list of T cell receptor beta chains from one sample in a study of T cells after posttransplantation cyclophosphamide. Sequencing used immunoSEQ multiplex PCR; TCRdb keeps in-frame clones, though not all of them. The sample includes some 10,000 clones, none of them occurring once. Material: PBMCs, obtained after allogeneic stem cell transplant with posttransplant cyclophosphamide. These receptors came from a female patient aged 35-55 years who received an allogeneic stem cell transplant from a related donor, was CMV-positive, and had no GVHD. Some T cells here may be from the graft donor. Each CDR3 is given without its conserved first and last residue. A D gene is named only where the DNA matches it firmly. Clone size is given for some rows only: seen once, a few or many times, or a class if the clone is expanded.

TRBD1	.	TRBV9	ASSVEAGGTYGYT
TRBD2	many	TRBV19	ASYSGTSGDDTQY
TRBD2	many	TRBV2	ASRTSGGYTQY
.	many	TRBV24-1	ATQGPNQPQH
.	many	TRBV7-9	ASTQGGNYGYT
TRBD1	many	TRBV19	ASSTLQGGRVETQY
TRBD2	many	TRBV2	ASSELAGGPYEQF
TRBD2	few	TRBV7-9	ASSHTTSGGAETQY
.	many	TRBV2	ASKVGGNTGELF
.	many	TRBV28	ASSPSDLQGLGYT
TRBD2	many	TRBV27	ASKLAGNQETQY
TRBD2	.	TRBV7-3	ASSLRAGGQETQY
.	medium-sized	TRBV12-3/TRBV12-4	ASSLGGGGYT
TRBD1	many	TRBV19	ASIGTGSYEQY
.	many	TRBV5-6	ASSSRDRGYAGELF
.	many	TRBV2	ATADSWIDGYT
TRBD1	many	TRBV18	ASSFTRMRAWGTGGTEAF
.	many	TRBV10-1	ASSSLGTTDTQY
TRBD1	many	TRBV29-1	SATQGQGHRFHNSPLH
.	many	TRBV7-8	ASSLGTNSGNTIY
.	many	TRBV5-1	ASSPTPKGPYEQY
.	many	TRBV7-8	ASSLWGRFSYNEQF
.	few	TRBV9	ASSVDPGHSTDTQY
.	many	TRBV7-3	ASSFGGENTDTQY
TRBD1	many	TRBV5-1	ASSLRGRETEAF